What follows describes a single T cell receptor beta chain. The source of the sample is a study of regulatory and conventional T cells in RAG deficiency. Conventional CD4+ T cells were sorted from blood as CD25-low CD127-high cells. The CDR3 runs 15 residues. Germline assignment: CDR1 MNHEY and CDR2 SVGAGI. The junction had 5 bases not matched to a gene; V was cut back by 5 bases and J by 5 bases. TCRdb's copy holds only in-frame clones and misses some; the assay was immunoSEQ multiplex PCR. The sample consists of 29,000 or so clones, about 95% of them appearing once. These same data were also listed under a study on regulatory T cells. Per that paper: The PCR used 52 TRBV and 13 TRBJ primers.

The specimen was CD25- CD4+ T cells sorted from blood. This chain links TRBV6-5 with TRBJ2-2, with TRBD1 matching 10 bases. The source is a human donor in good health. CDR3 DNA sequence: TGTGCCAGCAGTGGACAGGGGGTGGTTACCGGGGAGCTGTTTTTT. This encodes CASSGQGVVTGELFF.